The entry below gives a single T cell receptor (beta chain) sequence along with its context. These data belong to a study of blood T cell repertoires in COVID-19. Study context: Sample material is recorded as cDNA or gDNA derived from T cells, B-cell-depleted T cells, or PBMCs.

Germline V gene sequence: CDR1 SEHNR, CDR2 FQNEAQ (reference sequence). V was trimmed by 3 bases and J by 3 bases, leaving 12 bases between them. This CDR3 contains 14 residues. Original processing notes: Counts of nucleated cells, estimated from reference gene primer amplification, were obtained. The table came from immunoSEQ multiplex PCR; TCRdb's copy has only in-frame clones and leaves some out. V and J calls and clone size are as listed in that table; D and trimming were resolved from the DNA. The sample holds tens of thousands of clones, around 80% seen once. The rearrangement links TRBV7-9 to TRBJ2-7; possibly TRBD1 for D (6 bases). The material sequenced was peripheral blood. This clonotype originated in a human donor in a cohort sampled during active COVID-19. The CDR3 sequence is CASSFDRRFYEQYF. CDR3 in DNA: TGTGCCAGCAGCTTCGACAGGAGATTCTACGAGCAGTACTTC.